The entry that follows covers one T cell receptor beta chain sequence. Its cognate antigen is unknown. The CDR3 totals 12 residues. From germline, CDR1 is SQVTM and CDR2 ANQGSEA. V was shortened by 4 bases and J by 3 bases, with 9 bases between the two germline ends. The study reverse transcribed the entire isolated RNA, so it sequenced expressed TCRB transcripts. Sequencing used immunoSEQ multiplex PCR; TCRdb keeps in-frame clones, though not all of them. Of about 360,000 clones listed, roughly 12% were seen once; the top ten hold 0.0095% to 0.011%. This sample is part of a study of beta chain features in type 1 diabetes. General observations from the study: There was a moderate but significant shortening of TCRB CDR3s in all four CD4+ subsets of Type 1 diabetes patients.

The source is a woman aged 18-29 years with type 1 diabetes. Sequenced material: naive CD4+ T cells from blood. The J gene is TRBJ1-2, the V gene TRBV29-1; a possible D gene is TRBD1 (5 bases). CDR3 protein: CSVVGEDYGYTF. In DNA form, the CDR3 reads TGCAGCGTTGTAGGGGAAGACTATGGCTACACCTTC. Together with reference TRBV29-1 and TRBJ1-2, the CDR3 gives the full variable domain: SAVISQKPSRDICQRGTSLTIQCQVDSQVTMMFWYRQQPGQSLTLIATANQGSEATYESGFVIDKFPISRPNLTFSTLTVSNMSPEDSSIYLCSVVGEDYGYTFGSGTRLTVV.